These 5 T cell receptor beta chains share one sample of origin, sequenced in a study of T cell clonotyping in hematopoietic cell transplantation. Produced via immunoSEQ multiplex PCR; TCRdb's table is partial and in-frame only. The sample consists of 7,000 or so clones, about 39% of them appearing once. This material consisted of peripheral blood mononuclear cells, taken 30 days after allogeneic stem cell transplant. Source of these receptors: a female patient aged 60 to 70 who had an allogeneic stem cell transplant, so the T cells may come from the graft donor. Some clones in this sample may be carry-over from other donors' samples.

CDR3 DNA sequence: TGTGCCTGGAGTGCAAACAGGGTAGACGAGCAGTACTTC. Protein: CAWSANRVDEQYF. The rearrangement links TRBV30 to TRBJ2-7; D is possibly TRBD1 (6 bases). Germline CDR1 and CDR2: GTSNPN and SVGIG (reference sequence). The CDR3 is made up of 13 amino acids. Trimming removed 1 base from V and 5 bases from J, with 12 bases in between.

This clone was counted only a few times. CDR3 protein: CASSRDNQPQHF. CDR3 coding DNA: TGTGCCAGCAGCAGAGACAATCAGCCCCAGCATTTT. The chain employs TRBV28 and TRBJ1-5; D ambiguous. Per the germline V gene, CDR1 is MDHEN and CDR2 is SYDVKM. V was trimmed by 6 bases and J by 3 bases, leaving 6 bases between them. The CDR3 is 12 residues long.

The V and J genes are TRBV30 and TRBJ2-7; D gene ambiguous. The CDR3 is 11 residues long. Trimming left V 2 bases short and J 7 bases short, with 9 bases between. Germline V lookup: CDR1 GTSNPN, CDR2 SVGIG (reference sequence). This chain's CDR3 is CAWSRMGEQYF. The CDR3 DNA is TGTGCCTGGAGTCGGATGGGGGAGCAGTACTTC.

This clone was seen only once. This sequence joins TRBV30 and TRBJ2-7; D may be TRBD2 (6 bases). The V end was cut by 0 bases, the J end by 0 bases, with 9 bases between. CDR1 and CDR2 (germline): GTSNPN, SVGIG (reference sequence). CDR3 length: 14 amino acids. As DNA, the CDR3 is TGTGCCTGGAGTGTACGGGGGAACTCCTACGAGCAGTACTTC. It yields the protein CAWSVRGNSYEQYF.

This chain connects TRBV30 to TRBJ2-2; D is undetermined. The CDR3 has 13 amino acids. Looked up from germline, CDR1 is GTSNPN and CDR2 is SVGIG (reference sequence). Trimming cost V 0 bases and J 6 bases, with 8 bases left between them. The CDR3 is CAWSVLLSGELFF. CDR3 DNA sequence: TGTGCCTGGAGTGTACTCCTATCCGGGGAGCTGTTTTTT.